The entry below gives a single T cell receptor (beta chain) sequence along with its context. This record belongs to a study of blood T cell repertoires in COVID-19. Assay used: immunoSEQ multiplex PCR; TCRdb lists only in-frame clones, some missing. The sample holds fewer than 200,000 clones, roughly 87% seen once. This CDR3 is built from 12 residues. CDR1 is SQVTM, CDR2 ANQGSEA, per germline. V gave up 7 bases and J gave up 3 bases; unmatched junction bases: 4. The sequence derives from a man between 18 and 35 years old who had recovered from COVID-19. The rearrangement uses TRBV29-1 and TRBJ2-7, with 9 bases matching TRBD1. The sequenced sample consisted of peripheral blood. The CDR3 is CSGTGDNYEQYF. The CDR3 nucleotides are TGCAGCGGGACAGGGGACAACTACGAGCAGTACTTC.